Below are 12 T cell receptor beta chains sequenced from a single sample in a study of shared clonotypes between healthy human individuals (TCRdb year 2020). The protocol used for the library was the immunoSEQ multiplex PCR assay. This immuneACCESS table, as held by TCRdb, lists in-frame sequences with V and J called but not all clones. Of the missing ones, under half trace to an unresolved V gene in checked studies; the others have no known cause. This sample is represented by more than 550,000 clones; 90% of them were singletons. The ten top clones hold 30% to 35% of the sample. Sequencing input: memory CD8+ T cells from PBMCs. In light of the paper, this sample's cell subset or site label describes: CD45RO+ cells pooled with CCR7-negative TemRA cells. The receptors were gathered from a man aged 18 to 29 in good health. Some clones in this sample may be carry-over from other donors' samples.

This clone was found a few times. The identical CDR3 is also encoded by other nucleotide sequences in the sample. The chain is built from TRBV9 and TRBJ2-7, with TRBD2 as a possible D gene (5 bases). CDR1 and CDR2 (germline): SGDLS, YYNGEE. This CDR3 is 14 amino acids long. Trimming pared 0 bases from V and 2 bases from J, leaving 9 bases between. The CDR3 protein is CASSVGGKTYEQYF. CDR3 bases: TGTGCCAGCAGCGTAGGAGGGAAGACCTACGAGCAGTACTTC.

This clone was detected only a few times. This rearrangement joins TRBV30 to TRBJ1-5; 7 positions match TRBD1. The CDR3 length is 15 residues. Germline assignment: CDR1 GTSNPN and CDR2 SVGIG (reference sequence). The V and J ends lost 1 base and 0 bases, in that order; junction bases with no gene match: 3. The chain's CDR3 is CAWSAGQSSNQPQHF. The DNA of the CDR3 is TGTGCCTGGAGTGCGGGACAGTCTAGCAATCAGCCCCAGCATTTT.

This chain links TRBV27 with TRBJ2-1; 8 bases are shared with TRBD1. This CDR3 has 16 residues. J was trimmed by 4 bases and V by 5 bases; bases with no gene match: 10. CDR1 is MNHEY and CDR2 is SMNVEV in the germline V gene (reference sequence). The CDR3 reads CASSPSRGPVYNEQFF. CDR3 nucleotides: TGTGCCAGCAGTCCCTCCAGGGGGCCCGTATACAATGAGCAGTTCTTC.

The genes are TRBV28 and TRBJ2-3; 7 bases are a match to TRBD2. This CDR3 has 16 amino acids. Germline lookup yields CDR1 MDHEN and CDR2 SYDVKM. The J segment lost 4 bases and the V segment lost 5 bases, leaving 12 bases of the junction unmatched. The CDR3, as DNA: TGTGCCAGCAGTCCCCGGGGCGGGAGTTTCCCAGATACGCAGTATTTT. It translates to CASSPRGGSFPDTQYF.

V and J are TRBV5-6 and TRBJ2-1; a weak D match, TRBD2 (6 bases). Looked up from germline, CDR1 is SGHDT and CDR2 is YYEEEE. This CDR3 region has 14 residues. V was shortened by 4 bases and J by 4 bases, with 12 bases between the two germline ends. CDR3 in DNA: TGTGCCAGCAGCATTGGGGACTCATACAATGAGCAGTTCTTC. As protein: CASSIGDSYNEQFF.

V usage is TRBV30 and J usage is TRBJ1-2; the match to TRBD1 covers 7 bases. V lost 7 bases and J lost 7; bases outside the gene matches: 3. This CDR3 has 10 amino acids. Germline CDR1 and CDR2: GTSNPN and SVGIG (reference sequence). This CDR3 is CAFGTAGYTF. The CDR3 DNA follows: TGTGCCTTCGGGACAGCTGGCTACACCTTC.

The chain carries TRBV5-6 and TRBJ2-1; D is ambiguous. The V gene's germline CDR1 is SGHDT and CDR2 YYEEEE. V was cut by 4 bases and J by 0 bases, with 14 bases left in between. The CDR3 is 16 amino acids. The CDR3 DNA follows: TGTGCCAGCAGCGGACGAGAAATTAGCTCCTACAATGAGCAGTTCTTC. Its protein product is CASSGREISSYNEQFF.

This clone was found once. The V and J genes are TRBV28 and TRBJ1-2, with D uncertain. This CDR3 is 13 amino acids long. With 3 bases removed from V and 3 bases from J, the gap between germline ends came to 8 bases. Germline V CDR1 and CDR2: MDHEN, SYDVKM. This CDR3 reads CASSFAADYGYTF. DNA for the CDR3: TGTGCCAGCAGTTTTGCGGCCGACTATGGCTACACCTTC.

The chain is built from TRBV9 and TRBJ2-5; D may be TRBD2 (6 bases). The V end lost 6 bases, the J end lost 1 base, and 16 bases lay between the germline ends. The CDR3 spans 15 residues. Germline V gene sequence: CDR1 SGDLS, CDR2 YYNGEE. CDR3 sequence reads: CASNPGVGGQETQYF. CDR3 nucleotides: TGTGCCAGCAACCCGGGAGTGGGAGGCCAAGAGACCCAGTACTTC.

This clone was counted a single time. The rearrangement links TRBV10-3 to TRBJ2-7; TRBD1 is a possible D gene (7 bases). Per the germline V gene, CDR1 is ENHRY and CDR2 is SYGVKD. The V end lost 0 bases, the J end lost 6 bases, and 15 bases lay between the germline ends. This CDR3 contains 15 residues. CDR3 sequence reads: CAISESRGDSSEQYF. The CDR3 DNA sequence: TGTGCCATCAGTGAGTCGAGGGGGGACAGCTCCGAGCAGTACTTC.

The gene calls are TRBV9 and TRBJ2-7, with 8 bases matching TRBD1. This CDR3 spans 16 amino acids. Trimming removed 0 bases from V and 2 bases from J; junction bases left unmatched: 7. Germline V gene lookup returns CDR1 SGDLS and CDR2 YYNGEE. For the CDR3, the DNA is TGTGCCAGCAGCGTAGGAGACAGGGGTTCCACCTACGAGCAGTACTTC. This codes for CASSVGDRGSTYEQYF.

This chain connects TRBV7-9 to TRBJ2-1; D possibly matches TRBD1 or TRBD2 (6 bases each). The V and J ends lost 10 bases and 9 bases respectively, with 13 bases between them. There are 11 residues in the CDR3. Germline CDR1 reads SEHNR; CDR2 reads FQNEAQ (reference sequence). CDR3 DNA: TGTGCCACCCAGGGGACTTTTGAGCAGTTCTTC. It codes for CATQGTFEQFF.